This paragraph reports one TCR beta chain. What it binds is not known. The entry originates in a study of T-cell memory formation after mild COVID-19. Study-wide results and caveats: Contracting CD4+ clones lay largely in CM and EM, with CD8+ ones residing in EMRA.

Each CDR3 protein is one row after TCRdb ran MiXCR on the 5' RACE reads. The sample has 250,000 or so distinct CDR3 sequences, roughly 18% seen once. The germline V and J ends were trimmed by 3 bases and 5 bases, with 14 bases remaining between them. The CDR3 contains 14 residues. Germline V gives CDR1 SGDLS, CDR2 YYNGEE. The origin of this receptor is a man aged 18 to 30 who had mild COVID-19 (a few samples of this study predate the infection). Cell type and time point are not known. The chain employs TRBV9 and TRBJ2-5, with a tentative D call TRBD1 (6 bases). Sequencing was performed on PBMCs or a T cell subset sorted from them (not recorded which). CDR3: CASSAGQPRETQYF. CDR3 DNA sequence: TGTGCCAGCAGCGCCGGACAGCCGAGGGAGACCCAGTACTTC. The variable domain in full, completed from reference TRBV9 and TRBJ2-5, reads DSGVTQTPKHLITATGQRVTLRCSPRSGDLSVYWYQQSLDQGLQFLIQYYNGEERAKGNILERFSAQQFPDLHSELNLSSLELGDSALYFCASSAGQPRETQYFGPGTRLLVL.